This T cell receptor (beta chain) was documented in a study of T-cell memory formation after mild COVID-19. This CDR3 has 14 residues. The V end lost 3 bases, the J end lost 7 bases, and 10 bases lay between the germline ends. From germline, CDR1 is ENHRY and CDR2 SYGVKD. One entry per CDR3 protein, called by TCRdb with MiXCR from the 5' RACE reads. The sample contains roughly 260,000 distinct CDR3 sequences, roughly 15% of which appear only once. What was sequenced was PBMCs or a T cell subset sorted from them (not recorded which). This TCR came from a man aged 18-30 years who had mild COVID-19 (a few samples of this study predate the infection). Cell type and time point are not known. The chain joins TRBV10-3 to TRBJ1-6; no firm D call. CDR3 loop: CAISDRRTNSPLHF. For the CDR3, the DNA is TGTGCCATCAGTGATAGGAGAACCAATTCACCCCTCCACTTT.